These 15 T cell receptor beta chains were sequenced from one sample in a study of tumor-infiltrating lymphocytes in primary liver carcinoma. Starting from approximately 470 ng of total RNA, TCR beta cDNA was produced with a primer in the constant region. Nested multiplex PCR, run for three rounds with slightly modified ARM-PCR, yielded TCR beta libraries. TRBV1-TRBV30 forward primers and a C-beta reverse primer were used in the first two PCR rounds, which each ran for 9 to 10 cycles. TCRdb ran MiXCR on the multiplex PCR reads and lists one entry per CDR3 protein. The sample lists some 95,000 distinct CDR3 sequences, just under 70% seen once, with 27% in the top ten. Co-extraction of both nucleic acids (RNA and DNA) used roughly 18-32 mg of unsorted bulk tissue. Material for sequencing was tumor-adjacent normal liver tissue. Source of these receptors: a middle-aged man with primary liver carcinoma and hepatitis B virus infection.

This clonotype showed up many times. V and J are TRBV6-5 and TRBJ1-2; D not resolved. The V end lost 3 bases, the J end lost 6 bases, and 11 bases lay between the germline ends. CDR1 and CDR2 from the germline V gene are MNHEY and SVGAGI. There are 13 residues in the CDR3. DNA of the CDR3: TGTGCCAGCAGTTATAGGGCGGGTAATGGCTACACCTTC. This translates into CASSYRAGNGYTF.

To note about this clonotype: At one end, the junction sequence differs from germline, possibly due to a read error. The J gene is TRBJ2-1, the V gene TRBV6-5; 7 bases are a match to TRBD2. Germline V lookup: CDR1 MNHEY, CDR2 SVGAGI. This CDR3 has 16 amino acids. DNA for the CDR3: TGTGCCAACAGTTACACGGTACTAACGGGGGGTAATAAGCAGTTCTTC. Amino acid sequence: CANSYTVLTGGNKQFF.

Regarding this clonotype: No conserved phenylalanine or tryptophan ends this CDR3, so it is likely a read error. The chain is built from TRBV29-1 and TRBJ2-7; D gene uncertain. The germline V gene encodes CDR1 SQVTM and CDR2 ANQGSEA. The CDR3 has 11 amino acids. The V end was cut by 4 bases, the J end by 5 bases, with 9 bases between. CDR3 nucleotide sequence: TGCAGCGTTGCCCAAACAGACGAGCAGTACTCC. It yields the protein CSVAQTDEQYS.

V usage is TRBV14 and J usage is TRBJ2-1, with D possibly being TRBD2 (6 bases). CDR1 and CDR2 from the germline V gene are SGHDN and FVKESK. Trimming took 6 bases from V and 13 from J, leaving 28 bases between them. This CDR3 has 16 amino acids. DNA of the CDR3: TGTGCCAGCAGTCGCCATGTCCTCTCCGGGGGTCCGGACCAGTTCTTC. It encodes CASSRHVLSGGPDQFF.

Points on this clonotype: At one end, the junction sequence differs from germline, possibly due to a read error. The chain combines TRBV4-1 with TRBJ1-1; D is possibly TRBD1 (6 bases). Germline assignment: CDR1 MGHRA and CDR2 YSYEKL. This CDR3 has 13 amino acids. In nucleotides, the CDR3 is TGCGCCAGCGGCTACAGGGAGAACACTGAAGCATTCTTC. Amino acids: CASGYRENTEAFF.

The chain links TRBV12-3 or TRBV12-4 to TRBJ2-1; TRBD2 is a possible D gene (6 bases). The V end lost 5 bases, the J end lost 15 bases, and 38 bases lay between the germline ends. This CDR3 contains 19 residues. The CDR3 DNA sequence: TGTGCCAGCAGTGTCAGGGAAGCGGTCACGACGGAGGGGTCATCCAAGCCGTTCTTC. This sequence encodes CASSVREAVTTEGSSKPFF.

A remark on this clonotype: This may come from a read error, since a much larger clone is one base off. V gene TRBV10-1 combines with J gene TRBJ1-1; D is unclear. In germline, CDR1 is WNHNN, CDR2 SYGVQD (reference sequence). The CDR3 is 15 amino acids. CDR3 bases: TGCACCAGCAGTGAGTCGGAATGGGGAACACGAGGAGCTTTCTTT. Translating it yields CTSSESEWGTRGAFF.

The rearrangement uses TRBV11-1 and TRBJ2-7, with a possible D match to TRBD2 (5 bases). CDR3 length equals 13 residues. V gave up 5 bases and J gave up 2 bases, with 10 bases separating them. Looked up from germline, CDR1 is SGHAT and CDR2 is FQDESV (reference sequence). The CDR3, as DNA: TGTGCCAGCAGCATACTAGGACCCTACGAGCAGTACTTC. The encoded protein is CASSILGPYEQYF.

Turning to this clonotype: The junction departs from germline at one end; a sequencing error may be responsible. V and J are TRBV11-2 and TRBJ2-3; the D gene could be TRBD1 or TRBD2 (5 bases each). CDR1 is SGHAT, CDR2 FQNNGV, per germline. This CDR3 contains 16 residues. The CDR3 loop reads CASTPSGTGSIDTQYF. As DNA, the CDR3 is TGTGCCAGCACACCATCGGGGACGGGGAGCATAGATACGCAGTATTTT.

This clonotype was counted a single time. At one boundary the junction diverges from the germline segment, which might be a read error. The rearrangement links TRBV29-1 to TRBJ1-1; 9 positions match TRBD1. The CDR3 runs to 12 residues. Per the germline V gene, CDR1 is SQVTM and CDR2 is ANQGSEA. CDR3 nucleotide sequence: TGCAACGTAGGGACAGGGAACACAGAAGCTTTCTTT. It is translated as CNVGTGNTEAFF.

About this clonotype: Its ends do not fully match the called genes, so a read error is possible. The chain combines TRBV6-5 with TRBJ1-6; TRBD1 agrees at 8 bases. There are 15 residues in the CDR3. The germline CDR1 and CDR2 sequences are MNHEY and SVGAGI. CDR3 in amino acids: CASSLTGDHNSSLHF. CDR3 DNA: TGTGCCAGCAGTTTGACAGGGGATCATAATTCATCCCTCCACTTT.

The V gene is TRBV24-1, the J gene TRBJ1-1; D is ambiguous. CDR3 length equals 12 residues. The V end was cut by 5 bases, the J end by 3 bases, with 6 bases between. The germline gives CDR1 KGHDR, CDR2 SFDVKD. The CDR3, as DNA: TGTGCCACCAGTGTGACTGACACTGAAGCTTTCTTT. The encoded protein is CATSVTDTEAFF.

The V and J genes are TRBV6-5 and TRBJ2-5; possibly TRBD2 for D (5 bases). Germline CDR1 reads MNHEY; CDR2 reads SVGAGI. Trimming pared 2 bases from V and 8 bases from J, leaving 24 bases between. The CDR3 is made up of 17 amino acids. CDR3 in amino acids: CASSYIRSDPEADTQYF. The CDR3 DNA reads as TGTGCCAGCAGTTACATAAGGTCGGACCCGGAGGCAGATACCCAGTACTTC.

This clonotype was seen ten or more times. The CDR3 sequence: CASSFKASGSRDTQYF. The DNA for the CDR3 is TGTGCCAGCAGTTTTAAGGCTAGCGGGAGTCGAGATACGCAGTATTTT. The chain couples TRBV12-3 or TRBV12-4 to TRBJ2-3, with 10 bases identical to TRBD2. V was pared by 3 bases and J by 5 bases, with 8 bases of the junction left unmatched. CDR3 length equals 16 residues.

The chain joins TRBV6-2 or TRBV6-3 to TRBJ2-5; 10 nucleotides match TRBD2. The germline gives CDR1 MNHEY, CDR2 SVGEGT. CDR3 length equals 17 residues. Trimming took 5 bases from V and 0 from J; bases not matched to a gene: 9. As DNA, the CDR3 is TGTGCCAGCAGTCCCGGACTAGCGGATATGTACCAAGAGACCCAGTACTTC. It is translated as CASSPGLADMYQETQYF.